This T cell receptor beta chain was captured by sequencing in a study of spatial heterogeneity in lung cancer. The overall study: Compared with alpha-chain sequences, beta-chain sequences were consistently detected in greater numbers. TCR and UMI combinations that were unique each appeared, on average, more than ten times in raw reads.

This clonotype was seen many times. Time point specified: sample taken at primary tumor resection. Researchers sequenced whole RNA taken from tumor, nontumor lung or frozen PBMC without sorting. A total of 72 untreated early-stage non-small cell lung cancer patients served as donors. In the library, each TCR cDNA molecule bore its own unique molecular identifier. One entry per CDR3 protein, called by TCRdb with MiXCR from the 5' RACE reads. The sample has about 39,000 distinct CDR3 sequences, around 5.5% seen once. Germline CDR1 is LGHNA and CDR2 is YNFKEQ. The CDR3 is 15 residues long. The junction had 5 bases not matched to a gene; V was cut back by 3 bases and J by 0 bases.

V is TRBV4-2 and J is TRBJ2-7, with 7 nucleotides matching TRBD1. This TCR was sampled from a male donor with early-stage non-small cell lung cancer. The sample in question was PBMCs, obtained at surgery. CDR3 nucleotides: TGTGCCAGCAGCCATTACCGGGACAGCTCCTACGAGCAGTACTTC. This sequence encodes CASSHYRDSSYEQYF.